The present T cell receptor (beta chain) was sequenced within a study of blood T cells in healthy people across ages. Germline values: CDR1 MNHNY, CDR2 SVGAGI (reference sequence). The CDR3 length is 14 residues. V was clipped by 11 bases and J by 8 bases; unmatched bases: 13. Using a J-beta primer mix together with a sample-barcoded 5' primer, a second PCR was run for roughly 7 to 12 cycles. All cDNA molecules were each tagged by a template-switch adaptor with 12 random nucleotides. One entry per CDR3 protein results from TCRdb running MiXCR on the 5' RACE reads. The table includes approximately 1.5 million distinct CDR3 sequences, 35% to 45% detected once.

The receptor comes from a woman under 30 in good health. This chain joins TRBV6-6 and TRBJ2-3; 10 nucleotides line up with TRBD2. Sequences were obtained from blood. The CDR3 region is CAGKRTSGTGTQYF. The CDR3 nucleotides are TGTGCCGGCAAAAGGACTAGCGGAACTGGTACGCAGTATTTT.